The next 24 T cell receptor beta chains were all read from a single sample in a study of blood T cell repertoires in COVID-19. Only in-frame clones appear in the TCRdb table, and some are missing; sequencing was by immunoSEQ multiplex PCR. The repertoire includes under 500,000 clones, 80% to 90% of them detected once, and 0.95% to 1.3% sits in the top ten. Sequenced input: PBMCs or T cells enriched from blood (not recorded which). The receptors were gathered from a man aged 30 to 39 who had recovered from COVID-19.

The chain employs TRBV7-9 and TRBJ2-7; D might be TRBD1 (5 bases). Trimming left V 4 bases short and J 1 base short, with 14 bases between. Germline V gives CDR1 SEHNR, CDR2 FQNEAQ (reference sequence). There are 15 residues in the CDR3. Written as DNA, the CDR3 is TGTGCCAGCAGCTCCCTAGGTGACAGTTCCTACGAGCAGTACTTC. The encoded protein is CASSSLGDSSYEQYF.

The gene calls are TRBV9 and TRBJ1-5, with D tentatively TRBD1 (6 bases). Germline-derived CDR1 and CDR2 are SGDLS and YYNGEE. This CDR3 is built from 17 residues. Trimming took 0 bases from V and 8 from J, leaving 21 bases between them. For the CDR3, the DNA is TGTGCCAGCAGCGTAGCTCCGGACAGTATGCCTTGGGAGCCCCAGCATTTT. Translated, it gives CASSVAPDSMPWEPQHF.

The chain combines TRBV19 with TRBJ2-7; TRBD1 matches 8 bases. The CDR3 loop spans 14 amino acids. Germline V lookup: CDR1 LNHDA, CDR2 SQIVND (reference sequence). With V trimmed by 9 bases and J by 2 bases, 9 bases remained unmatched. In nucleotides, the CDR3 is TGTGCCAGCCGAAGAGGACAGGGTGCCTACGAGCAGTACTTC. Translated: CASRRGQGAYEQYF.

This clone was counted between two and nine times. The V call is TRBV9, the J call TRBJ2-3, with 13 bases lining up with TRBD2. The CDR3 spans 15 residues. The V segment lost 3 bases and the J segment 3 bases; nucleotides outside the gene matches: 1. The germline V gene encodes CDR1 SGDLS and CDR2 YYNGEE. Here the CDR3 DNA reads TGTGCCAGCAGCGCGGGACTAGCGGGGACAGATACGCAGTATTTT. Encoded protein: CASSAGLAGTDTQYF.

This clone was seen only once. The V and J genes are TRBV7-9 and TRBJ1-1, with 9 bases identical to TRBD1. The CDR3 is 14 amino acids. Germline CDR1 SEHNR, CDR2 FQNEAQ (reference sequence). The ends lost 5 bases at V and 4 bases at J; junction bases unmatched: 5. The chain's CDR3 is CASSVQQGATEAFF. CDR3 coding DNA: TGTGCCAGCAGCGTCCAACAGGGGGCCACTGAAGCTTTCTTT.

The V call is TRBV18, the J call TRBJ1-2, with 7 bases matching TRBD1. J was trimmed by 1 base and V by 3 bases; bases with no gene match: 5. This CDR3 is 15 amino acids long. Germline CDR1 is KGHSH and CDR2 is LQKENI. The CDR3 protein is CASSPRDSSNYGYTF. CDR3 DNA sequence: TGTGCCAGCTCACCTCGGGACAGCAGTAACTATGGCTACACCTTC.

The chain has TRBV27 and TRBJ2-1; the match to TRBD2 covers 11 bases. Germline V gene lookup returns CDR1 MNHEY and CDR2 SMNVEV (reference sequence). This CDR3 contains 17 residues. J gave up 2 bases and V 6 bases, and 9 bases lay outside the gene matches. CDR3 bases: TGTGCCAGCAGAACCTTCATAGCGGGAGGGGCCTACAATGAGCAGTTCTTC. This encodes CASRTFIAGGAYNEQFF.

The chain recombines TRBV10-1 with TRBJ1-1; no clear D gene. Trimming took 0 bases from V and 4 from J, leaving 15 bases between them. CDR3 length: 16 amino acids. Germline-derived CDR1 and CDR2 are WNHNN and SYGVQD (reference sequence). CDR3 sequence: CASSESRPSLATEAFF. CDR3 nucleotides: TGCGCCAGCAGTGAGTCGAGGCCCTCGTTGGCCACTGAAGCTTTCTTT.

The V call is TRBV28, the J call TRBJ1-2; TRBD1 aligns across 10 bases. CDR3 length: 15 residues. Germline V gene sequence: CDR1 MDHEN, CDR2 SYDVKM. J lost 6 bases, V lost 4 bases, and 8 bases had no gene match. CDR3 nucleotide sequence: TGTGCCAGCAGTTCCGTCGGACAGGGGGACCATGGCTACACCTTC. This codes for CASSSVGQGDHGYTF.

V and J are TRBV29-1 and TRBJ1-2; the match to TRBD1 covers 9 bases. Germline assignment: CDR1 SQVTM and CDR2 ANQGSEA. J gave up 2 bases and V 7 bases, and 5 bases lay outside the gene matches. The CDR3 runs to 13 residues. CDR3 sequence: CSARQGVNYGYTF. For the CDR3, the DNA is TGCAGCGCCAGACAGGGGGTCAACTATGGCTACACCTTC.

This chain connects TRBV6-5 to TRBJ1-4; D perhaps matches TRBD1 (5 bases). The V gene lost 5 bases and the J gene lost 0 bases, with 10 bases spanning the gap. This CDR3 spans 15 amino acids. The germline V gene has CDR1 MNHEY and CDR2 SVGAGI. The CDR3 sequence is CASSRDSPTNEKLFF. The CDR3 nucleotides read TGTGCCAGCAGTAGAGACAGCCCAACTAATGAAAAACTGTTTTTT.

The chain couples TRBV29-1 to TRBJ1-2; TRBD1 might be the D (5 bases). The V and J ends lost 7 bases and 8 bases respectively, with 20 bases between them. This CDR3 region has 13 residues. Germline loops: CDR1 SQVTM, CDR2 ANQGSEA. CDR3 protein: CSASGQGQRGYTF. In DNA, the CDR3 is TGCAGCGCCTCCGGGCAGGGTCAGAGGGGCTACACCTTC.

The V gene is TRBV10-1, the J gene TRBJ1-2; a possible D gene is TRBD1 (5 bases). The length of the CDR3 is 16 residues. Trimming shortened V by 0 bases and J by 4 bases, and 15 bases separated the two germline ends. Germline lookup yields CDR1 WNHNN and CDR2 SYGVQD (reference sequence). The CDR3 DNA reads TGCGCCAGCAGTGAGTCGCCTGCGTCGGGGGGCTATGGCTACACCTTC. Translated, it gives CASSESPASGGYGYTF.

The chain employs TRBV27 and TRBJ2-3, with a possible D match to TRBD1 (6 bases). Germline loops: CDR1 MNHEY, CDR2 SMNVEV (reference sequence). This CDR3 spans 15 amino acids. Trimming took 5 bases from V and 2 from J, leaving 14 bases between them. CDR3 in amino acids: CASSPLQGVTDTQYF. CDR3 in DNA: TGTGCCAGCAGTCCCCTACAGGGAGTCACAGATACGCAGTATTTT.

The genes are TRBV30 and TRBJ1-5, with a possible D match to TRBD1 (5 bases). V was shortened by 3 bases and J by 4 bases, with 22 bases between the two germline ends. The CDR3 runs 17 residues. Germline CDR1 and CDR2: GTSNPN and SVGIG (reference sequence). CDR3: CAWRGGAEGRWNQPQHF. Written as DNA, the CDR3 is TGTGCCTGGAGGGGAGGGGCGGAGGGAAGGTGGAATCAGCCCCAGCATTTT.

The rearrangement links TRBV4-1 to TRBJ2-6, with 7 positions matching TRBD1. The V gene end was trimmed by 2 bases and the J gene end by 2 bases; junction bases not matched to a gene: 9. Germline CDR1 MGHRA, CDR2 YSYEKL. This CDR3 spans 18 amino acids. Here the CDR3 reads CASSQPFTGVPGANVLTF. The CDR3, as DNA: TGCGCCAGCAGCCAACCATTTACAGGGGTACCTGGGGCCAACGTCCTGACTTTC.

The V and J genes are TRBV6-6 and TRBJ2-1; 12 bases line up with TRBD2. Germline CDR1 and CDR2: MNHNY and SVGAGI (reference sequence). Germline trimming cut 5 bases from V and 0 bases from J; bases unmatched to any gene: 11. The CDR3 runs 19 residues. CDR3 region: CASSLAGLAGLLSYNEQFF. The DNA of the CDR3 is TGTGCCAGCAGTCTGGCGGGACTAGCGGGTCTCCTCTCCTACAATGAGCAGTTCTTC.

The chain joins TRBV4-1 to TRBJ1-5, with 8 bases that match TRBD1. The length of the CDR3 is 18 residues. Germline-derived CDR1 and CDR2 are MGHRA and YSYEKL. V was pared by 0 bases and J by 1 base, with 8 bases of the junction left unmatched. The CDR3 DNA reads as TGCGCCAGCAGCCAAGACCCTCGTGACAGGGGCAGCAATCAGCCCCAGCATTTT. Protein sequence: CASSQDPRDRGSNQPQHF.

A single count supports this clone. V usage is TRBV5-4 and J usage is TRBJ2-5, with 7 positions matching TRBD1. Germline V gives CDR1 SGHNT, CDR2 YYREEE (reference sequence). Trimming took 1 base from V and 5 from J; bases not matched to a gene: 11. The CDR3 extends over 16 amino acids. The DNA of the CDR3 is TGTGCCAGCAGCTTGTTCGGCCTAGAGGGGGCCGAGACCCAGTACTTC. Residues: CASSLFGLEGAETQYF.

The J gene is TRBJ1-1, the V gene TRBV28, with 7 bases identical to TRBD1. CDR3 length: 15 amino acids. Looked up from germline, CDR1 is MDHEN and CDR2 is SYDVKM. J lost 1 base, V lost 6 bases, and 8 bases had no gene match. CDR3 nucleotides: TGTGCCAGCAGGGGCAGGGGGTTAGGGAACACTGAAGCTTTCTTT. Translated, it gives CASRGRGLGNTEAFF.

The chain carries TRBV10-3 and TRBJ2-2; TRBD2 agrees at 15 bases. This CDR3 has 16 residues. V lost 2 bases, J lost 10 bases, and 5 bases stayed unmatched. Germline CDR1 and CDR2: ENHRY and SYGVKD. CDR3 in amino acids: CAISEPGLAGGPELFF. In DNA form, the CDR3 reads TGTGCCATCAGTGAGCCGGGACTAGCGGGAGGTCCGGAGCTGTTTTTT.

CDR3 nucleotide sequence: TGCGCCAGCAGCTTGCCTGGCGGGAGGGGGACCGGGGAGCTGTTTTTT. Translated, it gives CASSLPGGRGTGELFF. The rearrangement uses TRBV5-1 and TRBJ2-2; 9 nucleotides align to TRBD2. This CDR3 comprises 16 residues. From germline, CDR1 is SGHRS and CDR2 YFSETQ. Germline trimming cut 1 base from V and 5 bases from J; bases unmatched to any gene: 6.

The chain joins TRBV18 to TRBJ2-5; 9 positions agree with TRBD1. The V segment lost 3 bases and the J segment 6 bases; nucleotides outside the gene matches: 8. The CDR3 is made up of 15 amino acids. CDR1 and CDR2 (germline): KGHSH, LQKENI. For the CDR3, the DNA is TGTGCCAGCTCACCGACAGGGGGAGGAATGAAGACCCAGTACTTC. Its protein is CASSPTGGGMKTQYF.

The genes are TRBV5-4 and TRBJ2-7; D is perhaps TRBD2 (6 bases). This CDR3 region has 15 residues. Germline V gene sequence: CDR1 SGHNT, CDR2 YYREEE (reference sequence). The germline V and J ends were trimmed by 0 bases and 4 bases, with 14 bases remaining between them. The CDR3 DNA reads as TGTGCCAGCAGCTTGGCGAACCGGCGGGAATACGAGCAGTACTTC. Its protein is CASSLANRREYEQYF.